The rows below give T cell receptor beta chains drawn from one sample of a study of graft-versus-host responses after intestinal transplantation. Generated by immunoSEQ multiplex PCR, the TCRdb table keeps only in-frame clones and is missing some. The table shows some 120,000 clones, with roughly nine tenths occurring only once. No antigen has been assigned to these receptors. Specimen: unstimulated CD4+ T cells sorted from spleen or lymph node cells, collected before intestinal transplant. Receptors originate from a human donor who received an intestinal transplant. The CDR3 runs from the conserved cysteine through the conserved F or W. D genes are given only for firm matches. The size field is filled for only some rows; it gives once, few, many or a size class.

CDR3 protein: CASSANEYNEQFF; CDR3 DNA: TGTGCCAGCAGCGCTAACGAATACAATGAGCAGTTCTTC; D gene: NA; J gene: TRBJ2-1; V gene: TRBV7-3; clone size: NA
CDR3 protein: CASSGGGHYEQYF; CDR3 DNA: TGTGCCAGCAGCGGCGGGGGGCACTACGAGCAGTACTTC; D gene: TRBD2; J gene: TRBJ2-7; V gene: TRBV28; clone size: NA
CDR3 protein: CASRSTRGQNTGELFF; CDR3 DNA: TGTGCCAGCAGATCAACCAGGGGGCAGAACACCGGGGAGCTGTTTTTT; D gene: TRBD1; J gene: TRBJ2-2; V gene: TRBV7-8; clone size: NA
CDR3 protein: CASSLDPQRGGYEQYF; CDR3 DNA: TGTGCCAGCAGCTTAGATCCCCAGCGGGGGGGCTACGAGCAGTACTTC; D gene: TRBD2; J gene: TRBJ2-7; V gene: TRBV11-2; clone size: NA
CDR3 protein: CASSWIQGGYTF; CDR3 DNA: TGTGCCAGCAGCTGGATACAGGGCGGCTACACCTTC; D gene: NA; J gene: TRBJ1-2; V gene: TRBV5-6; clone size: NA
CDR3 protein: CASSSLGLAVDEQYF; CDR3 DNA: TGTGCCAGCAGCTCCCTGGGACTAGCAGTGGACGAGCAGTACTTC; D gene: TRBD2; J gene: TRBJ2-7; V gene: TRBV7-9; clone size: NA
CDR3 protein: CASSTGGATDTQYF; CDR3 DNA: TGTGCCAGCAGTACAGGGGGTGCCACAGATACGCAGTATTTT; D gene: TRBD1; J gene: TRBJ2-3; V gene: TRBV6-1; clone size: NA
CDR3 protein: CAISDGGESNQPQHF; CDR3 DNA: TGTGCCATCAGTGATGGAGGGGAAAGCAATCAGCCCCAGCATTTT; D gene: NA; J gene: TRBJ1-5; V gene: TRBV10-3; clone size: NA
CDR3 protein: CASSESGTRGEKLFF; CDR3 DNA: TGTGCCAGCAGTGAAAGCGGGACTCGGGGTGAAAAACTGTTTTTT; D gene: NA; J gene: TRBJ1-4; V gene: TRBV2; clone size: NA
CDR3 protein: CASSLGQRPGKTVYEQYF; CDR3 DNA: TGTGCCAGCAGCTTGGGTCAGAGGCCCGGCAAAACCGTCTACGAGCAGTACTTC; D gene: NA; J gene: TRBJ2-7; V gene: TRBV7-9; clone size: NA
CDR3 protein: CASSARRTSGGRDNEQFF; CDR3 DNA: TGTGCCAGCTCAGCTCGTCGGACTAGCGGGGGGCGGGACAATGAGCAGTTCTTC; D gene: TRBD2; J gene: TRBJ2-1; V gene: TRBV18; clone size: NA
CDR3 protein: CSVRGPGQPPKNQPQHF; CDR3 DNA: TGCAGCGTCCGAGGCCCGGGACAGCCACCTAAAAATCAGCCCCAGCATTTT; D gene: TRBD1; J gene: TRBJ1-5; V gene: TRBV29-1; clone size: NA
CDR3 protein: CASRDRGRTEAFF; CDR3 DNA: TGTGCCAGCCGGGACAGGGGGAGAACTGAAGCTTTCTTT; D gene: TRBD1; J gene: TRBJ1-1; V gene: TRBV19; clone size: NA
CDR3 protein: CASSFLAPYEQYF; CDR3 DNA: TGTGCCAGCAGCTTCCTAGCTCCCTACGAGCAGTACTTC; D gene: NA; J gene: TRBJ2-7; V gene: TRBV5-8; clone size: NA
CDR3 protein: CASSYWGLRSEAFF; CDR3 DNA: TGTGCCAGCAGTTACTGGGGGCTAAGGTCTGAAGCTTTCTTT; D gene: NA; J gene: TRBJ1-1; V gene: TRBV6-6; clone size: NA
CDR3 protein: CASSVGTANSPLHF; CDR3 DNA: TGTGCCAGCAGCGTTGGGACAGCAAATTCACCCCTCCACTTT; D gene: TRBD1; J gene: TRBJ1-6; V gene: TRBV9; clone size: once
CDR3 protein: CASSLSTSTDTQYF; CDR3 DNA: TGTGCCAGCAGTTTATCGACTAGCACAGATACGCAGTATTTT; D gene: NA; J gene: TRBJ2-3; V gene: TRBV27; clone size: NA
CDR3 protein: CASSYSNRGNYGYTF; CDR3 DNA: TGTGCCAGCAGTTACTCGAACAGGGGAAACTATGGCTACACCTTC; D gene: TRBD1; J gene: TRBJ1-2; V gene: TRBV6-5; clone size: NA
CDR3 protein: CASSQDVRGGYHGETQYF; CDR3 DNA: TGCGCCAGCAGCCAAGATGTTCGCGGGGGTTACCATGGGGAGACCCAGTACTTC; D gene: TRBD2; J gene: TRBJ2-5; V gene: TRBV4-3; clone size: NA
CDR3 protein: CASSRGPMGYTF; CDR3 DNA: TGTGCCAGTAGCAGGGGACCTATGGGCTACACCTTC; D gene: NA; J gene: TRBJ1-2; V gene: TRBV19; clone size: NA
CDR3 protein: CAWSVRDRVRGYGYTF; CDR3 DNA: TGTGCCTGGAGTGTACGGGACAGAGTGCGGGGCTATGGCTACACCTTC; D gene: TRBD1; J gene: TRBJ1-2; V gene: TRBV30; clone size: NA
CDR3 protein: CASSQGFSYTYEQYF; CDR3 DNA: TGCGCCAGCAGCCAAGGGTTTAGCTACACCTACGAGCAGTACTTC; D gene: NA; J gene: TRBJ2-7; V gene: TRBV4-3; clone size: NA
CDR3 protein: CASSFQTSGRRDTQYF; CDR3 DNA: TGCGCCAGCAGTTTCCAGACTAGCGGGCGTCGCGATACGCAGTATTTT; D gene: TRBD2; J gene: TRBJ2-3; V gene: TRBV5-1; clone size: NA
CDR3 protein: CASSNPLVTYNEQFF; CDR3 DNA: TGTGCCAGCAGCAATCCGCTAGTAACCTACAATGAGCAGTTCTTC; D gene: NA; J gene: TRBJ2-1; V gene: TRBV21-1; clone size: NA
CDR3 protein: CASSLGQGVQPQHF; CDR3 DNA: TGTGCCAGCAGCCTGGGACAGGGGGTGCAGCCCCAGCATTTT; D gene: TRBD1; J gene: TRBJ1-5; V gene: TRBV6-1; clone size: once
CDR3 protein: CAISTHDRDTEAFF; CDR3 DNA: TGTGCCATCAGTACACACGACAGGGACACTGAAGCTTTCTTT; D gene: TRBD1; J gene: TRBJ1-1; V gene: TRBV10-3; clone size: few
CDR3 protein: CASSPGLAGPRETQYF; CDR3 DNA: TGTGCCAGCAGCCCGGGACTAGCGGGGCCACGGGAGACCCAGTACTTC; D gene: TRBD2; J gene: TRBJ2-5; V gene: TRBV11-2; clone size: NA
CDR3 protein: CASSSGRVGKETQYF; CDR3 DNA: TGTGCCAGCAGCTCCGGTCGGGTAGGCAAAGAGACCCAGTACTTC; D gene: NA; J gene: TRBJ2-5; V gene: TRBV28; clone size: NA
CDR3 protein: CASSLGRRGEKLFF; CDR3 DNA: TGTGCCAGCAGCTTGGGGCGGAGAGGGGAAAAACTGTTTTTT; D gene: NA; J gene: TRBJ1-4; V gene: TRBV5-4; clone size: NA
CDR3 protein: CASSVGGGQLYGYTF; CDR3 DNA: TGTGCCAGCAGCGTAGGGGGAGGGCAGCTCTATGGCTACACCTTC; D gene: NA; J gene: TRBJ1-2; V gene: TRBV9; clone size: NA
CDR3 protein: CASSVPGLAANTGELFF; CDR3 DNA: TGTGCCAGCAGTGTACCGGGACTAGCAGCGAACACCGGGGAGCTGTTTTTT; D gene: TRBD2; J gene: TRBJ2-2; V gene: TRBV6-1; clone size: NA
CDR3 protein: CASRAFGAGANVLTF; CDR3 DNA: TGTGCCAGCAGAGCTTTCGGGGCTGGGGCCAACGTCCTGACTTTC; D gene: NA; J gene: TRBJ2-6; V gene: TRBV5-8; clone size: NA
CDR3 protein: CASSGEPGQSQPQHF; CDR3 DNA: TGCGCCAGCAGCGGAGAACCGGGACAGTCTCAGCCCCAGCATTTT; D gene: TRBD1; J gene: TRBJ1-5; V gene: TRBV5-1; clone size: NA
CDR3 protein: CASSFRTGGYEQYF; CDR3 DNA: TGTGCCAGCAGCTTCCGGACAGGGGGCTACGAGCAGTACTTC; D gene: TRBD1; J gene: TRBJ2-7; V gene: TRBV13; clone size: NA
CDR3 protein: CASSLAETSGRNEQFF; CDR3 DNA: TGTGCCAGCAGCTTAGCGGAAACTAGCGGGAGGAATGAGCAGTTCTTC; D gene: TRBD2; J gene: TRBJ2-1; V gene: TRBV7-9; clone size: NA
CDR3 protein: CASSRHWATGKNEQFF; CDR3 DNA: TGTGCCAGCAGTAGACACTGGGCGACAGGCAAAAATGAGCAGTTCTTC; D gene: NA; J gene: TRBJ2-1; V gene: TRBV28; clone size: NA
CDR3 protein: CASTGRLTEAFF; CDR3 DNA: TGTGCCAGTACCGGGAGACTCACTGAAGCTTTCTTT; D gene: NA; J gene: TRBJ1-1; V gene: TRBV6-5; clone size: NA
CDR3 protein: CASRQQMNTEAFF; CDR3 DNA: TGCGCCAGCCGACAGCAAATGAACACTGAAGCTTTCTTT; D gene: NA; J gene: TRBJ1-1; V gene: TRBV10-1; clone size: NA
CDR3 protein: CASRVGLGGYEQYF; CDR3 DNA: TGTGCCAGCAGGGTCGGTCTGGGGGGCTACGAGCAGTACTTC; D gene: NA; J gene: TRBJ2-7; V gene: TRBV7-2; clone size: NA
CDR3 protein: CATRGGVNEQFF; CDR3 DNA: TGTGCCACCCGAGGAGGGGTCAATGAGCAGTTCTTC; D gene: NA; J gene: TRBJ2-1; V gene: TRBV7-9; clone size: NA
CDR3 protein: CASSQTGGGLARERQFF; CDR3 DNA: TGTGCCAGCAGCCAAACAGGGGGGGGACTAGCTCGAGAGCGGCAGTTCTTC; D gene: NA; J gene: TRBJ2-1; V gene: TRBV4-2; clone size: NA
CDR3 protein: CASSLGQAVNQPQHF; CDR3 DNA: TGTGCCAGCAGCTTAGGACAGGCCGTTAATCAGCCCCAGCATTTT; D gene: NA; J gene: TRBJ1-5; V gene: TRBV7-2; clone size: NA
CDR3 protein: CASSIAPNQPQHF; CDR3 DNA: TGTGCCAGTAGTATAGCCCCAAATCAGCCCCAGCATTTT; D gene: NA; J gene: TRBJ1-5; V gene: TRBV19; clone size: NA
CDR3 protein: CASGQGGTFNYGYTF; CDR3 DNA: TGCGCCAGCGGGCAGGGAGGGACCTTTAACTATGGCTACACCTTC; D gene: NA; J gene: TRBJ1-2; V gene: TRBV5-1; clone size: NA
CDR3 protein: CASRSGTGFEQYF; CDR3 DNA: TGTGCCAGCAGATCCGGGACAGGGTTCGAGCAGTACTTC; D gene: TRBD1; J gene: TRBJ2-7; V gene: TRBV2; clone size: NA
CDR3 protein: CSVDRGGNTIYF; CDR3 DNA: TGCAGCGTTGATCGGGGTGGAAACACCATATATTTT; D gene: NA; J gene: TRBJ1-3; V gene: TRBV29-1; clone size: NA
CDR3 protein: CASSFQLGGEQFF; CDR3 DNA: TGTGCCAGCAGCTTTCAGCTGGGGGGTGAGCAGTTCTTC; D gene: NA; J gene: TRBJ2-1; V gene: TRBV5-6; clone size: NA
CDR3 protein: CASSQPRGSPHPNEKLFF; CDR3 DNA: TGTGCCAGCAGCCAACCGCGGGGCTCTCCTCACCCTAATGAAAAACTGTTTTTT; D gene: NA; J gene: TRBJ1-4; V gene: TRBV7-8; clone size: NA
CDR3 protein: CASSLADRTDTQYF; CDR3 DNA: TGCGCCAGCAGCTTAGCCGATAGAACAGATACGCAGTATTTT; D gene: NA; J gene: TRBJ2-3; V gene: TRBV5-1; clone size: once
CDR3 protein: CASSLVRTGRVNEQFF; CDR3 DNA: TGTGCCAGCAGCTTAGTCCGGACAGGGCGGGTCAATGAGCAGTTCTTC; D gene: TRBD1; J gene: TRBJ2-1; V gene: TRBV5-5; clone size: NA
CDR3 protein: CASSLASRNNEQFF; CDR3 DNA: TGTGCCAGCAGCTTAGCGTCCAGAAACAATGAGCAGTTCTTC; D gene: NA; J gene: TRBJ2-1; V gene: TRBV7-2; clone size: NA